This TCR beta chain was identified in a study of T-cell memory formation after mild COVID-19. Whole-study context: TCR clusters were largely donor specific. Study-level points and caveats: Clones from the second wave (peaking day 37) had unconfirmed SARS-CoV-2 specificity. Clones which contracted sat mainly in CM and EM if CD4+, and in EMRA if CD8+.

Sample barcodes and UMIs were carried by the TCR alpha and TCR beta cDNA libraries that 5'RACE generated with constant-segment primers. TCRdb called the 5' RACE reads again in MiXCR, with one record for every CDR3 protein. The sample includes approximately 300,000 distinct CDR3 sequences, around 19% of them seen just once. As to this clonotype: Its antigen is currently unknown.

The length of the CDR3 is 14 residues. V lost 5 bases and J lost 6; bases outside the gene matches: 6. In germline, CDR1 is SGHTA, CDR2 FQGNSA. The specimen was PBMCs or a T cell subset sorted from them (not recorded which). The sequence came from a man in his late teens or twenties who had mild COVID-19 (a few samples of this study predate the infection). Cell type and time point are not known. The chain recombines TRBV7-2 with TRBJ2-2; 7 bases fit TRBD1. CDR3 nucleotides: TGTGCCAGCAGCCCCGCCGACAGGGCCGGGGAGCTGTTTTTT. Protein sequence: CASSPADRAGELFF. Combining the CDR3 with reference TRBV7-2 and TRBJ2-2 gives the whole variable domain GAGVSQSPSNKVTEKGKDVELRCDPISGHTALYWYRQSLGQGLEFLIYFQGNSAPDKSGLPSDRFSAERTGGSVSTLTIQRTQQEDSAVYLCASSPADRAGELFFGEGSRLTVL.